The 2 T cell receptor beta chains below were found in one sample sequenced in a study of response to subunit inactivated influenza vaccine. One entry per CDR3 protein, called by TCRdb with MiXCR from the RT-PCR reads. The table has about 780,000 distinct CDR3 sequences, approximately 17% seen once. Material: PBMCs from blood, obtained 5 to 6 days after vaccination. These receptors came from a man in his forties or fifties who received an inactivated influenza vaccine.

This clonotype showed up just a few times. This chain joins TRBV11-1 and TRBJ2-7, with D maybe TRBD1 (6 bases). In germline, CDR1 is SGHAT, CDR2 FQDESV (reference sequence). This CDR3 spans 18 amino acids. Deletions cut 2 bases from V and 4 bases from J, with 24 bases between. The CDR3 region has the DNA TGTGCCAGCAGCTTACTTTTCAGTTCGGACAGTTTAACTTACGAGCAGTACTTC. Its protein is CASSLLFSSDSLTYEQYF.

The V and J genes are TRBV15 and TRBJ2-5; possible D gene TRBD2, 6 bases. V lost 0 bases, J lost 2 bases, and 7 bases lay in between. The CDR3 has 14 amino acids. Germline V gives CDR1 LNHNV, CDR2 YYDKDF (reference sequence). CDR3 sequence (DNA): TGTGCCACCAGCAGAGACGGGGGACAAGAGACCCAGTACTTC. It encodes CATSRDGGQETQYF.